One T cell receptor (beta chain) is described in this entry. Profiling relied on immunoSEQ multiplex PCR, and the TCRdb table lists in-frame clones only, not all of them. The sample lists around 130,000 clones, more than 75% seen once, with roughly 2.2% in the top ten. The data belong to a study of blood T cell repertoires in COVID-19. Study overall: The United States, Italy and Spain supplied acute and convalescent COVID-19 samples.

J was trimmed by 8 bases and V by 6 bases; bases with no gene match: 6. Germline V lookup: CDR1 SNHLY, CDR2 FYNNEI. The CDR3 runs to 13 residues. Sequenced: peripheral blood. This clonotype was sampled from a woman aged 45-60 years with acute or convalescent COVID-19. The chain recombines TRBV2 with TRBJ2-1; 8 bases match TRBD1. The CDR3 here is CASRGQGSDEQFF. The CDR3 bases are TGTGCCAGCAGAGGACAGGGATCCGATGAGCAGTTCTTC.